A single sample gave rise to the 7 T cell receptor beta chains below, sequenced in a study of cytomegalovirus exposure and HLA in healthy donors (dated by TCRdb to the late 2010s). Receptor amplification or capture employed the immunoSEQ multiplex PCR assay. Held by TCRdb, this immuneACCESS table contains in-frame sequences only and omits some clones. Under half of the omission traces to an unresolved V gene where checked; the cause of the rest is unknown. For this sample the table gives roughly 130,000 clones, of which more than 70% were detected only once. The ten largest account for roughly 1.4% of the sample. Sequenced material: PBMCs. The receptors shown here come from a man aged 25 to 40 in good health and CMV-seronegative.

This clone showed up just a few times. The chain has TRBV21-1 and TRBJ2-4; the D call TRBD2 from the table was never checked on the DNA. TRBV21-1 corresponds to a pseudogene. The CDR3 totals 13 residues. The CDR3 sequence is CASTKGRGDIQYF. In DNA, the CDR3 is TGTGCCAGCACCAAGGGGAGGGGGGACATTCAGTACTTC.

This clone was detected only a few times. V gene TRBV11-2 combines with J gene TRBJ2-1; unclear D gene. CDR1 is SGHAT and CDR2 is FQNNGV in the germline V gene. The CDR3 has 14 residues. The V end was cut by 0 bases, the J end by 4 bases, with 7 bases between. The CDR3: CASSLDIEYNEQFF. The CDR3 DNA follows: TGTGCCAGCAGCTTAGATATAGAGTACAATGAGCAGTTCTTC.

The chain has TRBV6-1 and TRBJ1-5; no firm D call. Germline V gene sequence: CDR1 MNHNS, CDR2 SASEGT. The CDR3 is 13 residues long. V dropped 2 bases and J dropped 6 bases, with 8 bases sitting between them. The CDR3 coding sequence is TGTGCCAGCAGTGAACGAGGTTTTCAGCCCCAGCATTTT. Its translation is CASSERGFQPQHF.

The sample holds one count of this clone. The chain joins TRBV13 to TRBJ2-7, with 9 bases lining up with TRBD1. CDR1 and CDR2 from the germline V gene are PRHDT and FYEKMQ (reference sequence). The CDR3 covers 16 residues. The trim removed 6 bases at V and 5 bases at J, leaving 14 bases unmatched. The CDR3 sequence: CASRPTDRGTSNEQYF. The DNA of the CDR3 is TGTGCCAGCAGACCCACAGACAGGGGGACTTCCAACGAGCAGTACTTC. The variable domain in full, completed from reference TRBV13 and TRBJ2-7, reads AAGVIQSPRHLIKEKRETATLKCYPIPRHDTVYWYQQGPGQDPQFLISFYEKMQSDKGSIPDRFSAQQFSDYHSELNMSSLELGDSALYFCASRPTDRGTSNEQYFGPGTRLTVT.

This sequence joins TRBV27 and TRBJ2-3, with 12 bases identical to TRBD1. Germline V gives CDR1 MNHEY, CDR2 SMNVEV (reference sequence). V dropped 7 bases and J dropped 6; count of bases not matched to a gene: 11. There are 16 residues in the CDR3. The CDR3 reads CASIPSWDRGPDTQYF. The CDR3, as DNA: TGTGCCAGCATTCCCTCGTGGGACAGGGGGCCTGATACGCAGTATTTT.

The rearrangement joins TRBV19 to TRBJ1-1; no clear D. Germline V gene lookup returns CDR1 LNHDA and CDR2 SQIVND (reference sequence). The CDR3 runs to 13 residues. The V end was cut by 10 bases, the J end by 4 bases, with 16 bases between. The CDR3 loop reads CATRTREGTEAFF. CDR3 in DNA: TGTGCCACAAGGACCCGCGAGGGCACTGAAGCTTTCTTT.

The V gene is TRBV5-1, the J gene TRBJ1-1; D gene uncertain. This CDR3 has 14 amino acids. The ends were cut back, 2 bases at V and 1 base at J, with 9 bases in the middle. CDR1 and CDR2 from the germline V gene are SGHRS and YFSETQ. The CDR3 region has the DNA TGCGCCAGCAGCTTTAGTGCCCCGAACACTGAAGCTTTCTTT. It encodes CASSFSAPNTEAFF.